The following is a T cell receptor beta chain sequence with its context. The specificity of this receptor is unknown. Qualities for individual bases were not recorded, and no much larger clone is one base off. Resection was performed on patients in Japan or China between the mid-2010s and the late 2010s. Two lung cancer pathologists independently reviewed H&E slides to confirm the histologic diagnosis of every case. The AllPrep DNA/RNA FFPE Kit was used to isolate DNA from FFPE tissue. The germline V and J ends show losses of 7 bases and 8 bases respectively, and no gene match explains 8 bases of the junction. The CDR3 starts with the cysteine, ends with the phenylalanine, and has 13 residues. The sequence is cut down to CDR3 DNA, 39 bases in frame from base 1. Looking up the germline V gene yields CDR1 ENHRY and CDR2 SYGVKD. The data are from a study of immune evolution from preneoplasia to lung adenocarcinoma (dated by TCRdb to the early 2020s). Study-wide context: The study combined immune gene expression, TCR sequencing and multiplex immunofluorescence to profile immune contexture across lung adenocarcinoma precursors and invasive adenocarcinoma. Sample size was based on specimen availability rather than a prior power calculation. A total of approximately 48 patients with pulmonary nodules who underwent surgical resection were included in the overall cohort. The immune data were integrated with whole exome sequencing and methylation data from the same cohort of nodules. Class I HLA alleles were inferred from exome data with POLYSOLVER, and allele-specific HLA loss was detected with LOHHLA. Resected precursor lesions (AAH, AIS, MIA) and invasive adenocarcinomas were compared with paired morphologically normal lung tissue. According to the study, some 100 samples went through TCR sequencing. TCR sequencing data were obtained from 51 patients.

Broad study findings and their caveats: Clonality was highest in normal lung, while later-stage lesions appeared to show lower clonality but higher T cell density and diversity. Because every patient came from Japan and China, how well the results apply to Western populations was uncertain. Normal lung had the highest top T cell clone frequencies, which appeared to decline progressively from AAH through AIS, MIA and invasive adenocarcinoma. The findings reflected association rather than direct causation, and larger cohorts with long-term follow-up and longitudinal biopsies were considered necessary.

Using the immunoSEQ hsTCRbeta Kit, TCR beta CDR3 regions were sequenced from DNA. As for the original processing: The ImmunoSEQ Analyzer was used to analyse the TCR sequencing data. T cell clonality was defined as 1 minus Pielou's evenness computed on productive rearrangements. T cell diversity was measured with the inverse Simpson index on productive templates. T cell density was defined as TCR beta template counts normalized to usable DNA, with usable DNA estimated by amplifying and sequencing housekeeping genes. Two-sided Kruskal-Wallis tests were used to compare TCR metrics across histologic stages. TCRdb obtained this table from immuneACCESS and retained in-frame rearrangements with V and J assigned. These tables miss some clones; where compared with another copy, unresolved V genes account for less than half of the shortfall, and the remainder is unexplained. That table supplies the V and J calls and clone size; D and trimming were determined from the DNA. The sample has about 3,800 clones on record, 81% of them singletons. The ten top clones hold roughly 8.7% of the sample.

The sequence was obtained from a person aged 70 to 80 with lung adenocarcinoma. The rearrangement joined TRBV10-3 to TRBJ1-2; TRBD1 matches 9 bases in the middle. The sample taken for sequencing was FFPE adjacent normal lung tissue. The DNA sequence follows: TGTGCCATCACCCGGGACAGGGAATCGGGCTACACCTTC. It is translated as CAITRDRESGYTF.